The rows below give T cell receptor beta chains drawn from one sample of a study of blood T cell repertoires in COVID-19. Measured with immunoSEQ multiplex PCR; TCRdb has only the in-frame clones, and not every one. The sample carries tens of thousands of clones, around 84% recorded once. What was sequenced was peripheral blood. The origin of the receptors is a human donor in a cohort sampled during active COVID-19. The donor label of this sample is uncertain. CDR3s include the opening cysteine and the closing phenylalanine or tryptophan. Fields, in order: D gene, J gene, CDR3 length, V gene, clone size, CDR3 protein, CDR3 DNA. The D gene is left open where the match is weak. For some rows the clone size is stated as once, few or many, or as a class when expanded; others skip it.

TRBD1	TRBJ2-7	14	TRBV10-2	few	CASSGTGGRYEQYF	TGCGCCAGCAGTGGGACAGGGGGTAGGTACGAGCAGTACTTC
TRBD2	TRBJ2-7	16	TRBV6-2/TRBV6-3	-	CASSFPLAGVSYEQYF	TGTGCCAGCAGCTTCCCCTTAGCGGGGGTTTCCTACGAGCAGTACTTC
-	TRBJ1-6	15	TRBV6-5	few	CASGKGFAYNSPLHF	TGTGCCAGCGGCAAGGGGTTTGCCTATAATTCACCCCTCCACTTT
-	TRBJ1-5	15	TRBV6-5	once	CASSPRSGGNQPQHF	TGTGCCAGCAGTCCCCGATCGGGTGGCAATCAGCCCCAGCATTTT
TRBD2	TRBJ2-7	16	TRBV10-2	-	CASSESLAGGSYEQYF	TGCGCCAGCAGTGAGTCGTTGGCGGGAGGTTCCTACGAGCAGTACTTC
TRBD2	TRBJ2-1	16	TRBV7-8	-	CASSLVVGLPWGEQFF	TGTGCCAGCAGCTTAGTTGTGGGACTACCCTGGGGTGAGCAGTTCTTC
-	TRBJ2-5	16	TRBV6-1	-	CASSEMASGVGETQYF	TGTGCCAGCAGTGAAATGGCGTCGGGAGTGGGAGAGACCCAGTACTTC
-	TRBJ2-2	14	TRBV6-5	-	CASSATGPTGELFF	TGTGCCAGCAGCGCTACAGGCCCAACCGGGGAGCTGTTTTTT
TRBD1	TRBJ2-5	15	TRBV24-1	-	CATSDSDRGRETQYF	TGTGCCACCAGTGACTCGGACAGGGGGCGAGAGACCCAGTACTTC
TRBD2	TRBJ2-3	15	TRBV2	-	CASSVLREGTDTQYF	TGTGCCAGCAGTGTTTTGCGGGAGGGCACAGATACGCAGTATTTT
-	TRBJ2-7	15	TRBV21-1	-	CASSKAADRHYEQYF	TGTGCCAGCAGCAAAGCGGCGGACAGGCATTACGAGCAGTACTTC
-	TRBJ1-2	12	TRBV28	-	CASTPVGYGYTF	TGTGCCAGCACCCCAGTTGGCTATGGCTACACCTTC
-	TRBJ2-7	13	TRBV4-1	-	CASSQREGYEQYF	TGCGCCAGCAGCCAAAGAGAGGGTTACGAGCAGTACTTC
-	TRBJ2-2	15	TRBV7-8	-	CASSPRYGNTGELFF	TGTGCCAGCAGCCCACGATACGGGAACACCGGGGAGCTGTTTTTT
TRBD2	TRBJ2-1	15	TRBV11-1	-	CASTTLAATYNEQFF	TGTGCCAGCACAACACTAGCGGCTACCTACAATGAGCAGTTCTTC
-	TRBJ1-2	14	TRBV15	-	CATSRGGANYGYTF	TGTGCCACCAGCAGAGGGGGAGCTAACTATGGCTACACCTTC
-	TRBJ1-1	14	TRBV7-2	few	CASSLMATIAEAFF	TGTGCCAGCAGCTTAATGGCTACTATCGCTGAAGCTTTCTTT
TRBD2	TRBJ2-3	17	TRBV6-1	-	CASSESPASGTTDTQYF	TGTGCCAGCAGTGAATCCCCTGCTAGCGGGACCACAGATACGCAGTATTTT
-	TRBJ1-5	15	TRBV5-1	-	CASSPTAGSNQPQHF	TGCGCCAGCAGCCCCACGGCGGGTAGCAATCAGCCCCAGCATTTT
-	TRBJ2-1	16	TRBV19	-	CASSIDRAGAYNEQFF	TGTGCCAGTAGTATAGATAGGGCAGGGGCATACAATGAGCAGTTCTTC
TRBD1	TRBJ2-5	13	TRBV5-1	-	CASSLGQGETQYF	TGCGCCAGCAGCCTCGGACAGGGGGAGACCCAGTACTTC
-	TRBJ2-3	13	TRBV11-2	-	CASSFGGKDTQYF	TGTGCCAGCAGCTTCGGGGGTAAGGATACGCAGTATTTT
-	TRBJ2-5	12	TRBV6-2/TRBV6-3	-	CASSLESLTQYF	TGTGCCAGCAGCCTTGAGTCTTTGACCCAGTACTTC
-	TRBJ2-1	14	TRBV5-1	once	CASSLVPQGGEQFF	TGCGCCAGCAGCTTGGTCCCCCAGGGTGGGGAGCAGTTCTTC
TRBD2	TRBJ2-7	16	TRBV6-5	few	CASSYSPTSGSYEQYF	TGTGCCAGCAGTTACTCGCCGACTAGCGGGTCCTACGAGCAGTACTTC
TRBD2	TRBJ2-3	16	TRBV5-4	-	CASSPTSGRAEDTQYF	TGTGCCAGCAGCCCGACTAGCGGGAGGGCCGAAGATACGCAGTATTTT